Presented here are 18 T cell receptor beta chains from one specimen sequenced in a study of identical twins. TCRdb recomputed calls from the 5' RACE reads with MiXCR, one row per CDR3 protein. This sample has hundreds of thousands of distinct CDR3 sequences, with over 5% found just once. The sequenced material came from naive T cells sorted from blood. These receptors came from a man aged 18 to 30 in good health.

In this sample, this clonotype turned up a few times. This sequence joins TRBV29-1 and TRBJ2-1; TRBD2 aligns across 8 bases. J lost 5 bases, V lost 6 bases, and 15 bases had no gene match. Germline V gives CDR1 SQVTM, CDR2 ANQGSEA. The CDR3 totals 16 residues. CDR3 sequence (DNA): TGCAGCGTGGACCCCTTTGCGGGAGGTCTCCACAATGAGCAGTTCTTC. Amino acids: CSVDPFAGGLHNEQFF.

This sequence joins TRBV11-2 and TRBJ2-2, with TRBD1 matching 8 bases. Trimming cost V 7 bases and J 7 bases; bases outside gene matches: 11. CDR1 is SGHAT and CDR2 is FQNNGV in the germline V gene. This CDR3 has 15 amino acids. CDR3: CASKSRDRIGGELFF. The CDR3 region has the DNA TGTGCCAGCAAGTCCCGGGACAGGATCGGCGGGGAGCTGTTTTTT.

The V and J genes are TRBV28 and TRBJ2-1; D perhaps matches TRBD2 (6 bases). Germline lookup yields CDR1 MDHEN and CDR2 SYDVKM. This CDR3 has 14 amino acids. The ends were cut back, 7 bases at V and 1 base at J, with 11 bases in the middle. This CDR3 reads CASKVGGSYNEQFF. CDR3 bases: TGTGCCAGCAAGGTCGGGGGATCCTACAATGAGCAGTTCTTC.

This clonotype was seen at least ten times. The genes are TRBV10-3 and TRBJ2-1; D unclear. Trimming took off 0 bases at V and 5 bases at J, with 14 bases between the two ends. CDR3 size: 16 residues. CDR1 is ENHRY, CDR2 SYGVKD, per germline. CDR3 DNA sequence: TGTGCCATCAGTGAGTCGATGGGCCTAGGGAACAATGAGCAGTTCTTC. It encodes CAISESMGLGNNEQFF.

This clonotype has a handful of counts. This chain uses TRBV7-2 with TRBJ2-5; D call uncertain. V was clipped by 5 bases and J by 3 bases, with 10 bases between them. Germline CDR1 and CDR2: SGHTA and FQGNSA. The CDR3 runs to 13 residues. CDR3: CASSNRHKETQYF. The CDR3 nucleotides are TGTGCCAGCAGCAACCGGCACAAAGAGACCCAGTACTTC.

In this sample, this clonotype turned up many times. This chain connects TRBV4-1 to TRBJ2-5; D assignment may be TRBD1 or TRBD2 (5 bases each). Trimming left V 0 bases short and J 2 bases short, with 13 bases between. CDR3 length equals 16 residues. Germline V gene sequence: CDR1 MGHRA, CDR2 YSYEKL. CDR3 bases: TGCGCCAGCAGCCAAGATCGGTGGGGGAGTCAAGAGACCCAGTACTTC. Amino acids: CASSQDRWGSQETQYF.

This clonotype was picked up many times. The V gene is TRBV5-5, the J gene TRBJ2-3; the match to TRBD2 covers 9 bases. The V gene end was trimmed by 0 bases and the J gene end by 7 bases; junction bases not matched to a gene: 9. Germline V gives CDR1 SGHKS, CDR2 YYEKEE (reference sequence). The CDR3 has 16 amino acids. The CDR3 reads CASSLGLAGPPNTQYF. CDR3 bases: TGTGCCAGCAGCTTGGGTCTAGCGGGACCCCCTAATACGCAGTATTTT.

This clonotype showed up just a few times. CDR3 sequence: CATSEGDPQPQHF. Here the CDR3 DNA reads TGTGCCACCAGTGAGGGGGATCCTCAGCCCCAGCATTTT. The chain has TRBV24-1 and TRBJ1-5; possibly TRBD1 for D (5 bases). Germline values: CDR1 KGHDR, CDR2 SFDVKD. The germline V and J ends were trimmed by 4 bases and 6 bases, with 9 bases remaining between them. The length of the CDR3 is 13 residues.

This clonotype was observed at least ten times. The chain carries TRBV4-3 and TRBJ2-2, with D possibly matching TRBD2 (6 bases). The V end lost 0 bases, the J end lost 4 bases, and 15 bases lay between the germline ends. Germline V gene lookup returns CDR1 LGHNA and CDR2 YSLEER. The CDR3 loop spans 17 amino acids. The CDR3 region is CASSQDPSGVSTGELFF. DNA for the CDR3: TGCGCCAGCAGCCAAGATCCCTCGGGAGTATCCACCGGGGAGCTGTTTTTT.

The chain uses TRBV9 and TRBJ2-7, with D uncertain. CDR3 length: 15 residues. CDR1 SGDLS and CDR2 YYNGEE come from the germline V gene. V was trimmed by 0 bases and J by 2 bases, leaving 12 bases between them. The CDR3 loop reads CASSVVPGPTYEQYF. CDR3 DNA sequence: TGTGCCAGCAGCGTAGTTCCAGGTCCCACCTACGAGCAGTACTTC. Full variable domain (remainder filled in from reference TRBV9 and TRBJ2-7): DSGVTQTPKHLITATGQRVTLRCSPRSGDLSVYWYQQSLDQGLQFLIQYYNGEERAKGNILERFSAQQFPDLHSELNLSSLELGDSALYFCASSVVPGPTYEQYFGPGTRLTVT.

The V and J genes are TRBV6-1 and TRBJ2-7; D gene ambiguous. The germline V gene encodes CDR1 MNHNS and CDR2 SASEGT. The CDR3 consists of 14 residues. Trimming left V 3 bases short and J 0 bases short, with 9 bases between. The CDR3 protein is CASSDYDSSYEQYF. CDR3 sequence (DNA): TGTGCCAGCAGTGATTATGATAGCTCCTACGAGCAGTACTTC.

This clonotype was counted only a few times. This sequence joins TRBV7-8 and TRBJ2-3; D assignment may be TRBD1 or TRBD2 (5 bases each). CDR3 size: 15 residues. Germline CDR1 and CDR2: SGHVS and FQNEAQ. Trimming took 6 bases from V and 4 from J, leaving 17 bases between them. The CDR3 DNA reads TGTGCCAGCAGTCAAGAAGAGGGGATCCCAGATACGCAGTATTTT. It translates to CASSQEEGIPDTQYF. Looking up the rest from reference TRBV7-8 and TRBJ2-3 gives the full variable domain: GAGVSQSPRYKVAKRGQDVALRCDPISGHVSLFWYQQALGQGPEFLTYFQNEAQLDKSGLPSDRFFAERPEGSVSTLKIQRTQQEDSAVYLCASSQEEGIPDTQYFGPGTRLTVL.

The gene calls are TRBV4-3 and TRBJ2-6; TRBD1 might be the D (5 bases). V was trimmed by 0 bases and J by 0 bases, leaving 9 bases between them. From germline, CDR1 is LGHNA and CDR2 YSLEER. The CDR3 sequence is 17 residues long. CDR3: CASSQEGDSSGANVLTF. In DNA form, the CDR3 reads TGCGCCAGCAGCCAAGAGGGTGACAGCTCTGGGGCCAACGTCCTGACTTTC.

This clonotype appeared a few times. The V gene is TRBV20-1, the J gene TRBJ2-1; D is unclear. The CDR3 sequence is 13 residues long. Deletions cut 0 bases from V and 5 bases from J, with 8 bases between. CDR1 is DFQATT, CDR2 SNEGSKA, per germline (reference sequence). Here the CDR3 DNA reads TGCAGTGCTAGAGAAGGGTTGGACAATGAGCAGTTCTTC. The encoded protein is CSAREGLDNEQFF.

This clonotype turned up a few times. The rearrangement links TRBV14 to TRBJ2-1, with a tentative D call TRBD2 (6 bases). The CDR3 has 16 residues. The germline CDR1 and CDR2 sequences are SGHDN and FVKESK. V dropped 4 bases and J dropped 5 bases, with 18 bases sitting between them. This CDR3 is CASSPPGTVPHNEQFF. The CDR3, as DNA: TGTGCCAGCAGCCCACCCGGGACTGTCCCCCACAATGAGCAGTTCTTC.

This clonotype was seen at least ten times. The genes are TRBV20-1 and TRBJ1-2; 7 positions match TRBD1. The V gene's germline CDR1 is DFQATT and CDR2 SNEGSKA (reference sequence). The CDR3 contains 12 residues. The CDR3 nucleotides are TGCAGACCCGAGGGGGCGGACTATGGCTACACCTTC. Translated, it gives CRPEGADYGYTF.

This clonotype was seen at least ten times. This chain joins TRBV5-1 and TRBJ2-2; tentatively, D is TRBD1 (5 bases). Per germline, CDR1 SGHRS and CDR2 YFSETQ. This CDR3 has 14 residues. V gave up 0 bases and J gave up 6 bases, with 9 bases separating them. The CDR3 DNA sequence: TGCGCCAGCAGCTTGGCAGACAGTCCCGGGGAGCTGTTTTTT. Its protein is CASSLADSPGELFF.

The chain couples TRBV29-1 to TRBJ2-1; TRBD2 matches at 13 bases. The germline V gene has CDR1 SQVTM and CDR2 ANQGSEA. With V trimmed by 4 bases and J by 8 bases, 14 bases remained unmatched. CDR3 size: 17 residues. CDR3 coding DNA: TGCAGCGTTGGGACAACTAGCGGGAGGGCCATTTTCGATGAGCAGTTCTTC. Amino acid sequence: CSVGTTSGRAIFDEQFF.